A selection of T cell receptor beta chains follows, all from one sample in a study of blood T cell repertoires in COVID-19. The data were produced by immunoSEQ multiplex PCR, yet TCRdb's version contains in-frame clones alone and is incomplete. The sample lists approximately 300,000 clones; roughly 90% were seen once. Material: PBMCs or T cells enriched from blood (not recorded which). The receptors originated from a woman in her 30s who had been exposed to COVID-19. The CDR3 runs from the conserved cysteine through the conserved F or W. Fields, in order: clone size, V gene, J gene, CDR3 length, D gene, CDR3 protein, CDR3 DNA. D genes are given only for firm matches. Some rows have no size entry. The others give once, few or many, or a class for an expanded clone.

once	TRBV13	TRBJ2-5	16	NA	CASSLRPQGYQETQYF	TGTGCCAGCAGCTTACGCCCACAGGGATACCAAGAGACCCAGTACTTC
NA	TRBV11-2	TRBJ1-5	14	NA	CASSYSGEGQPQHF	TGTGCCAGCAGCTACTCAGGGGAGGGGCAGCCCCAGCATTTT
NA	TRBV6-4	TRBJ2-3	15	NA	CASSPAGVGTDTQYF	TGTGCCAGCAGCCCCGCCGGAGTTGGCACAGATACGCAGTATTTT
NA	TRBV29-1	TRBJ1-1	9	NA	CSVEQGAFF	TGCAGCGTTGAACAGGGAGCTTTCTTT
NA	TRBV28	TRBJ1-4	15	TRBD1	CASSHFGTGDEKLFF	TGTGCCAGCAGTCATTTCGGGACAGGGGATGAAAAACTGTTTTTT
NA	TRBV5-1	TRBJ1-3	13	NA	CASSHRDGNTIYF	TGCGCCAGCAGCCACAGAGACGGAAACACCATATATTTT
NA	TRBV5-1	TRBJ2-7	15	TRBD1	CASSGPTGGYYEQYF	TGCGCCAGCAGCGGTCCGACAGGGGGGTACTACGAGCAGTACTTC
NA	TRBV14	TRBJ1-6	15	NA	CASSQGAGSRSPLHF	TGTGCCAGCAGCCAAGGGGCAGGGTCTCGTTCACCCCTCCACTTT
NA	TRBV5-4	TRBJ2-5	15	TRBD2	CASSDASGDGETQYF	TGTGCCAGCAGCGACGCTAGCGGGGATGGAGAGACCCAGTACTTC
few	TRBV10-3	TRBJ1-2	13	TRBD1	CAIRGQGPYGYTF	TGTGCCATCAGGGGACAGGGACCCTATGGCTACACCTTC
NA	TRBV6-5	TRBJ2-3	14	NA	CASSYTVGPDTQYF	TGTGCCAGCAGTTACACGGTGGGCCCAGATACGCAGTATTTT
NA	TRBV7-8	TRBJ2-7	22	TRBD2	CASSLVGPTETLGLAGYHEQYF	TGTGCCAGCAGCTTAGTGGGCCCGACAGAAACTCTCGGACTAGCGGGATACCACGAGCAGTACTTC
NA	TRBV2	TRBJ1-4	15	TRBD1	CASSEEGTGSEKLFF	TGTGCCAGCAGTGAAGAAGGGACAGGGAGTGAAAAACTGTTTTTT
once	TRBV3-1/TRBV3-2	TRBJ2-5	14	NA	CASRHPGLGETQYF	TGTGCCAGCAGACATCCGGGGTTAGGAGAGACCCAGTACTTC
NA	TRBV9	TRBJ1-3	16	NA	CASSVDRQQSGNTIYF	TGTGCCAGCAGCGTAGATAGACAGCAATCAGGAAACACCATATATTTT
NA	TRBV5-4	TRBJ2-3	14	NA	CASSQAWGTDTQYF	TGTGCCAGCAGCCAGGCATGGGGCACAGATACGCAGTATTTT
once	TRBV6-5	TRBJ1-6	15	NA	CASSYRDIHNSPLHF	TGTGCCAGCAGTTACCGGGACATACATAATTCACCCCTCCACTTT
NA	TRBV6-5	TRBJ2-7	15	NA	CASSYSSVGPYEQYF	TGTGCCAGCAGTTACTCGAGTGTTGGTCCCTACGAGCAGTACTTC
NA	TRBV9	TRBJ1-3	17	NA	CASSGGPHTYSGNTIYF	TGTGCCAGCAGCGGTGGCCCTCATACATATTCTGGAAACACCATATATTTT
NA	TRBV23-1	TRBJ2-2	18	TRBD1	CASSQADRGLSNTGELFF	TGCGCCAGCAGTCAGGCGGACAGGGGGCTTTCAAACACCGGGGAGCTGTTTTTT
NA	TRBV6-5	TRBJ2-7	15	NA	CASSYGGVEAYEQYF	TGTGCCAGCAGTTACGGTGGGGTGGAGGCTTACGAGCAGTACTTC
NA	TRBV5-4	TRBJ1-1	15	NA	CASSLGQGGGTEAFF	TGTGCCAGCAGCTTGGGCCAGGGAGGAGGCACTGAAGCTTTCTTT
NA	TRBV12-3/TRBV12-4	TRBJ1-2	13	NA	CASSFEGPHGYTF	TGTGCCAGCAGTTTCGAGGGTCCCCATGGCTACACCTTC
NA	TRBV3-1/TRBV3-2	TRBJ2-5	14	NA	CASSQDWGEETQYF	TGTGCCAGCAGCCAAGACTGGGGGGAGGAGACCCAGTACTTC
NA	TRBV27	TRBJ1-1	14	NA	CASSFRAPRTEAFF	TGTGCCAGCAGTTTCAGGGCGCCGCGCACTGAAGCTTTCTTT
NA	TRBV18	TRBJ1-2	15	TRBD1	CASSSGQGASYGYTF	TGTGCCAGCTCTTCGGGACAGGGGGCGTCCTATGGCTACACCTTC
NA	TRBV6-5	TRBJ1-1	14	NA	CASSSMTGSTEAFF	TGTGCCAGCAGTTCAATGACAGGAAGCACTGAAGCTTTCTTT
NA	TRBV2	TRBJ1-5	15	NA	CASKLQGKSNQPQHF	TGTGCCAGCAAGCTCCAGGGTAAAAGCAATCAGCCCCAGCATTTT
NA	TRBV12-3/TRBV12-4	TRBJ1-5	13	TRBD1	CASKQGADQPQHF	TGTGCCAGCAAACAGGGGGCGGATCAGCCCCAGCATTTT
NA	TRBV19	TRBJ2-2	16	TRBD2	CASSSWLADYTGELFF	TGTGCCAGTAGTTCTTGGCTAGCGGACTACACCGGGGAGCTGTTTTTT
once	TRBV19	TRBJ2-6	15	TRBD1	CAREGQGSGANVLTF	TGTGCCAGAGAGGGACAGGGATCTGGGGCCAACGTCCTGACTTTC
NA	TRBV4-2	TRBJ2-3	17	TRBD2	CASSHRSLAGKADTQYF	TGTGCCAGCAGCCACAGGTCTCTAGCGGGGAAGGCAGATACGCAGTATTTT
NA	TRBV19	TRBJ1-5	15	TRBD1	CASTTGQGYNQPQHF	TGTGCCAGTACCACGGGACAGGGATACAATCAGCCCCAGCATTTT
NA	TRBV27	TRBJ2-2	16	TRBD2	CASSTTGTSSPGELFF	TGTGCCAGCAGTACCACCGGGACTAGCTCCCCCGGGGAGCTGTTTTTT
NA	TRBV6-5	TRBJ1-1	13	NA	CASSYTGGTEAFF	TGTGCCAGCAGCTACACCGGGGGCACTGAAGCTTTCTTT
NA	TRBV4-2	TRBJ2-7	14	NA	CASSQAGVSYEQYF	TGTGCCAGCAGCCAAGCCGGGGTCTCCTACGAGCAGTACTTC
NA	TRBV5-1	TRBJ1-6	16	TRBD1	CASSGQGSSYNSPLHF	TGCGCCAGCAGCGGACAGGGGAGCTCCTATAATTCACCCCTCCACTTT
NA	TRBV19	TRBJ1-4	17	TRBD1	CASSIVPRQGWYEKLFF	TGTGCCAGTAGTATAGTGCCGAGACAGGGATGGTATGAAAAACTGTTTTTT
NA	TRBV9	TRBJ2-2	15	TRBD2	CASSLRGGPAGELFF	TGTGCCAGCAGCCTACGGGGGGGCCCGGCCGGGGAGCTGTTTTTT
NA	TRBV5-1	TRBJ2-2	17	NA	CASSLGSGTGETGELFF	TGCGCCAGCAGCTTGGGGTCGGGGACTGGGGAAACCGGGGAGCTGTTTTTT